These T cell receptor beta chains were read from a single sample in a study of blood T cell repertoires in COVID-19. The method was immunoSEQ multiplex PCR; TCRdb's version includes in-frame clones alone and lacks a portion of them. The data hold under 150,000 clones, with approximately 89% observed a single time. The material sequenced was peripheral blood. These receptors all come from a human donor in a cohort sampled during active COVID-19. Each CDR3 is given with its conserved first and last residue. A D gene is named only where the DNA matches it firmly. For some rows the clone size is stated as once, few or many, or as a class when expanded; others skip it.

size	V	D	J	DNA	CDR3
.	TRBV18	.	TRBJ1-2	TGTGCCAGCTCACCCGGAGCCCTAGTTGGCTACACCTTC	CASSPGALVGYTF
.	TRBV6-2/TRBV6-3	TRBD1	TRBJ2-7	TGTGCCAGCAGTTCCGCACCCGGGACAGCCTCCTACGAGCAGTACTTC	CASSSAPGTASYEQYF
few	TRBV28	.	TRBJ1-3	TGTGCCAGCAGTTTCAGACAGGGAAACACCATATATTTT	CASSFRQGNTIYF
once	TRBV7-9	.	TRBJ2-1	TGTGCCAGCAGTTTACTTGACAGCCACAATGAGCAGTTCTTC	CASSLLDSHNEQFF
.	TRBV3-1/TRBV3-2	.	TRBJ2-4	TGTGCCAGCAGCCAAGAGACAGGCAATGGGATAGCCAAAAACATTCAGTACTTC	CASSQETGNGIAKNIQYF
.	TRBV10-2	.	TRBJ1-2	TGCGCCAGCTTTATTGGGGGGGAAGGCTACACCTTC	CASFIGGEGYTF
.	TRBV2	.	TRBJ1-1	TGTGCCAGCAGTTTGGAGGGGGGGGAGAACACTGAAGCTTTCTTT	CASSLEGGENTEAFF
few	TRBV6-5	TRBD1	TRBJ1-1	TGTGCCAGCAGTCGGACAGGGAGGAACACTGAAGCTTTCTTT	CASSRTGRNTEAFF
.	TRBV6-1	.	TRBJ2-7	TGTGCCAGCAGTGAAGTTCTGGTTAGTGCCTACGAGCAGTACTTC	CASSEVLVSAYEQYF
.	TRBV7-9	.	TRBJ1-2	TGTGCCAGCAGCTTACCCCGGACGGGATATGGCTACACCTTC	CASSLPRTGYGYTF
once	TRBV9	TRBD2	TRBJ2-1	TGTGCCAGCAGCGTTAGCGGGGGGGGATACAATGAGCAGTTCTTC	CASSVSGGGYNEQFF
once	TRBV4-3	TRBD2	TRBJ2-1	TGCGCCAGCAGCCAGGAGCGGGGATTTAATGAGCAGTTCTTC	CASSQERGFNEQFF
.	TRBV5-1	TRBD1	TRBJ1-2	TGCGCCAGCAGCTTGTTGGGACAGGGGTCCCCCCACTATGGCTACACCTTC	CASSLLGQGSPHYGYTF
.	TRBV19	.	TRBJ2-7	TGTGCCAGTAGTGAGGGGGTAGGAGCCTACGAGCAGTACTTC	CASSEGVGAYEQYF
.	TRBV12-3/TRBV12-4	.	TRBJ1-2	TGTGCCAGCAGTTCGGACAGCACCTATGGCTACACCTTC	CASSSDSTYGYTF
.	TRBV28	TRBD1	TRBJ2-7	TGTGCCAGCAGCTTGGGACAGGCGCTACCAATCTACGAGCAGTACTTC	CASSLGQALPIYEQYF
.	TRBV4-1	.	TRBJ2-5	TGCGCCAGCAGCCGCCGGCCTCGACAGGCAATTCAAGAGACCCAGTACTTC	CASSRRPRQAIQETQYF
.	TRBV9	TRBD2	TRBJ2-1	TGTGCCAGCAGCTACCAAAGCGGGGAGAACCCCTACAATGAGCAGTTCTTC	CASSYQSGENPYNEQFF
.	TRBV2	TRBD1	TRBJ1-2	TGTGCCAGCAGTGGAGAAACAGGGGAGTATGGCTACACCTTC	CASSGETGEYGYTF
.	TRBV29-1	.	TRBJ2-2	TGCAGCGTTGTGGAGACTTACGGCGGGGAGCTGTTTTTT	CSVVETYGGELFF
.	TRBV7-8	.	TRBJ1-2	TGTGCCAGCGGAGAGAGGGGAGGTACACCCGCTAACTATGGCTACACCTTC	CASGERGGTPANYGYTF
.	TRBV18	TRBD1	TRBJ2-5	TGTGCCAGCTCGCCGGGACAGGGGTACCAAGAGACCCAGTACTTC	CASSPGQGYQETQYF
.	TRBV7-2	.	TRBJ2-2	TGTGCCAGCAGCCCCGTAGACCTAACTATCGGCGGGGAGCTGTTTTTT	CASSPVDLTIGGELFF
.	TRBV5-1	TRBD1	TRBJ2-1	TGCGCCAGCAGCAGGGACAGAGATGAGCAGTTCTTC	CASSRDRDEQFF
.	TRBV7-2	.	TRBJ2-5	TGTGCCAGCAGCTTGGACAGAAGGGAGACCCAGTACTTC	CASSLDRRETQYF
.	TRBV9	TRBD2	TRBJ2-1	TGTGCCAGCAGCCCCGGACTAGCGGGATCCTTTGAGCAGTTCTTC	CASSPGLAGSFEQFF
.	TRBV15	TRBD1	TRBJ2-2	TGTGCCACCAGCAGAGATCGACAGGGGGCGAACACCGGGGAGCTGTTTTTT	CATSRDRQGANTGELFF
once	TRBV29-1	TRBD1	TRBJ1-2	TGCAGCGTTGAAGGGACAGGGGGCATGTATGGCTACACCTTC	CSVEGTGGMYGYTF
.	TRBV4-2	.	TRBJ2-1	TGTGCCAGCAGCCAAGATGACGGGGGGCAGTTCTTC	CASSQDDGGQFF
.	TRBV15	TRBD1	TRBJ1-1	TGTGCCACCAGCAGAGGGGACAGCACTGAAGCTTTCTTT	CATSRGDSTEAFF
once	TRBV7-9	.	TRBJ2-1	TGTGCCAGCAGCATACTTACAGAGTACAATGAGCAGTTCTTC	CASSILTEYNEQFF
.	TRBV7-9	.	TRBJ1-1	TGTGCCAGCAGCCCATCGGGACTGTTGACTGAAGCTTTCTTT	CASSPSGLLTEAFF
.	TRBV6-4	.	TRBJ2-1	TGTGCCAGCAGTGACTCTTTCGGGGATGAGCAGTTCTTC	CASSDSFGDEQFF
once	TRBV7-3	TRBD1	TRBJ1-6	TGTGCCAGCAGCTTAAACAGGGGTGATTCACCCCTCCACTTT	CASSLNRGDSPLHF
.	TRBV7-9	.	TRBJ2-5	TGTGCCAGCAGCGTGGGACTCCAAGAGACCCAGTACTTC	CASSVGLQETQYF
.	TRBV9	TRBD1	TRBJ2-6	TGTGCCAGCAGCGTAGATCTAAGGGACAGGGCCTCTGGGGCCAACGTCCTGACTTTC	CASSVDLRDRASGANVLTF
.	TRBV27	TRBD1	TRBJ2-2	TGTGCCAGCAGTCCCGGGACAGGGGTCGGGGAGCTGTTTTTT	CASSPGTGVGELFF